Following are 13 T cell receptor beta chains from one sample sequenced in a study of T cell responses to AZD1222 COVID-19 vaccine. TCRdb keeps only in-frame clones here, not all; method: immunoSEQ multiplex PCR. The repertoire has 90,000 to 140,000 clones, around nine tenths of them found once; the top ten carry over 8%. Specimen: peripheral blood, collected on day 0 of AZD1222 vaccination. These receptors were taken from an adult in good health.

The CDR3 region has the DNA TGTGCCAGCAGCGACCTAGGATCCGGGCTGTACTACGAGCAGTACTTC. It is translated as CASSDLGSGLYYEQYF. The J gene is TRBJ2-7, the V gene TRBV5-5; D is unclear. Trimming cost V 4 bases and J 3 bases, with 20 bases left between them. The V gene's germline CDR1 is SGHKS and CDR2 YYEKEE (reference sequence). This CDR3 contains 16 residues.

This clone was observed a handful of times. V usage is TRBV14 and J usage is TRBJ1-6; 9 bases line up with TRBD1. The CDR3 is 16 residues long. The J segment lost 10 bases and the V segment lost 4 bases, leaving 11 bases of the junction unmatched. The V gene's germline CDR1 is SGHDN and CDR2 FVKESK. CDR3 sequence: CASSRQPGQGYSPLHF. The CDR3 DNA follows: TGTGCCAGCAGCCGCCAACCGGGACAGGGATACTCACCCCTCCACTTT.

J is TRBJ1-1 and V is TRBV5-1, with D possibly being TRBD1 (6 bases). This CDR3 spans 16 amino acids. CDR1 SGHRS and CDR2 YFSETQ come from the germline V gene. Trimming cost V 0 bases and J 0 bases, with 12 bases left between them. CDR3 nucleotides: TGCGCCAGCAGCTTGGGGCAGGGGATCATGAACACTGAAGCTTTCTTT. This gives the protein CASSLGQGIMNTEAFF.

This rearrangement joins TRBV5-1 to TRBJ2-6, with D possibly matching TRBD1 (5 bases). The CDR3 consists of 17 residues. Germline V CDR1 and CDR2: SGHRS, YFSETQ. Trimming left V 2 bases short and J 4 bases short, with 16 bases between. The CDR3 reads CASSFEVWGTGANVLTF. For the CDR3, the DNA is TGCGCCAGCAGCTTCGAGGTGTGGGGCACGGGGGCCAACGTCCTGACTTTC.

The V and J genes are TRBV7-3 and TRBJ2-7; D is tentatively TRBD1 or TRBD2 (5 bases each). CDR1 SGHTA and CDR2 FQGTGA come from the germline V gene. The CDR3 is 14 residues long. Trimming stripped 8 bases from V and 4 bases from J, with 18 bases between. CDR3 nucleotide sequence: TGTGCCAGCGGTCTTTTCGAGGGGCCTTACGAGCAGTACTTC. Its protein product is CASGLFEGPYEQYF.

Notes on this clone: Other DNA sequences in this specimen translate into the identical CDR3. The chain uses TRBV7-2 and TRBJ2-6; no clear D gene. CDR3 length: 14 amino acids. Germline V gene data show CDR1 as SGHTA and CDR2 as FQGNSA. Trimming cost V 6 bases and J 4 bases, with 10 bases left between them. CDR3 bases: TGTGCCAGCAGTAAGATCTCCGGGGCCAACGTCCTGACTTTC. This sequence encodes CASSKISGANVLTF.

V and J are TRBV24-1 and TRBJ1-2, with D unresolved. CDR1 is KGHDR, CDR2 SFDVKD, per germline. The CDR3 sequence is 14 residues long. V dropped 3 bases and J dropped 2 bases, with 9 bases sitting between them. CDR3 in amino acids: CATSDKSVNYGYTF. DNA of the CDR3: TGTGCCACCAGTGATAAGTCGGTGAACTATGGCTACACCTTC.

The CDR3 is CASSPRTSGRHEQYF. For the CDR3, the DNA is TGTGCCAGCAGTCCCCGGACTAGCGGGAGACACGAGCAGTACTTC. The rearrangement joins TRBV6-5 to TRBJ2-7; 13 bases align to TRBD2. The CDR3 runs 15 residues. The trim removed 5 bases at V and 5 bases at J, leaving 6 bases unmatched. CDR1 and CDR2 from the germline V gene are MNHEY and SVGAGI.

The CDR3 bases are TGTGCCAGCTCAAGGGATAGGGATATAGGTGGGGCCAACGTCCTGACTTTC. Protein sequence: CASSRDRDIGGANVLTF. The chain combines TRBV18 with TRBJ2-6; D is uncertain. CDR3 size: 17 residues. Trimming stripped 5 bases from V and 3 bases from J, with 17 bases between. Germline CDR1 is KGHSH and CDR2 is LQKENI.

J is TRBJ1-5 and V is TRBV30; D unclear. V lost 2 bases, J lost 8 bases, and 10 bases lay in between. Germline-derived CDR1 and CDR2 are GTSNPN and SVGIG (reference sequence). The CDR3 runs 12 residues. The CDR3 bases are TGTGCCTGGAGTCCTTCTAAGGAGCCCCAGCATTTT. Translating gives CAWSPSKEPQHF.

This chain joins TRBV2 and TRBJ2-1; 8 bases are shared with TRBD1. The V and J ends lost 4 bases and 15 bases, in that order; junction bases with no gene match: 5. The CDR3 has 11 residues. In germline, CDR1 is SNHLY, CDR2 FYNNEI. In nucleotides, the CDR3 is TGTGCCAGCAGTGGACGGGACAGGAGGTTCTTC. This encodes CASSGRDRRFF.

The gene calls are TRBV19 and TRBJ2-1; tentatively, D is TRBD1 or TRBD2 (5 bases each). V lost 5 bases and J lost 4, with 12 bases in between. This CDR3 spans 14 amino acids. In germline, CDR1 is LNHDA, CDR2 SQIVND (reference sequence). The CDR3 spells CASSQSGPYNEQFF. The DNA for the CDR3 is TGTGCCAGTAGTCAGTCGGGGCCGTACAATGAGCAGTTCTTC.

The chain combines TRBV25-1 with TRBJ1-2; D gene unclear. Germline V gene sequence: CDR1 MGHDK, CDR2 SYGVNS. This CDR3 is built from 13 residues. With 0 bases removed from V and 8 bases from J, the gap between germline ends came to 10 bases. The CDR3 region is CASSEYPDGGYTF. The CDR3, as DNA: TGTGCCAGCAGTGAATACCCCGATGGAGGCTACACCTTC.